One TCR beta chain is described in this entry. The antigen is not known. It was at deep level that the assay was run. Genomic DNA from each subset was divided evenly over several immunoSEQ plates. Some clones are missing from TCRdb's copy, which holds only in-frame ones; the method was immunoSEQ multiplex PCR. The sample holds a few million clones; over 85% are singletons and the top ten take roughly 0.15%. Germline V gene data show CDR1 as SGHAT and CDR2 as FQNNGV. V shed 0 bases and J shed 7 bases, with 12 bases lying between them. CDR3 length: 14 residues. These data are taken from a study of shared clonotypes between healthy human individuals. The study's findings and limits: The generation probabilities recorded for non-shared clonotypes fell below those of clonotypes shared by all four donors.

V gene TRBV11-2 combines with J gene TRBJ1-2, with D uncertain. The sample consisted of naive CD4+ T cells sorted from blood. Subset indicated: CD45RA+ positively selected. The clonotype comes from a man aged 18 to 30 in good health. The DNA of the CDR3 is TGTGCCAGCAGCTTAGATCACGGAGGGAGTGGCTACACCTTC. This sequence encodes CASSLDHGGSGYTF.